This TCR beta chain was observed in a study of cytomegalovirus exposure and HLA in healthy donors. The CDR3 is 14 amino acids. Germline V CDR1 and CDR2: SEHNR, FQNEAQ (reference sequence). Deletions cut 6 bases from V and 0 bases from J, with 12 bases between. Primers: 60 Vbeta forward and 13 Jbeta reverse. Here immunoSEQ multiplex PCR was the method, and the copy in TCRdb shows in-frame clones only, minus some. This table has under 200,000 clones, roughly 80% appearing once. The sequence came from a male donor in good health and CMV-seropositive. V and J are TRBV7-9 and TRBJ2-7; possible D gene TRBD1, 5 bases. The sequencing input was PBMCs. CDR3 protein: CASRTTGSSYEQYF. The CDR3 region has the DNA TGTGCCAGCAGGACCACAGGAAGCTCCTACGAGCAGTACTTC.